One sample yielded the 5 T cell receptor beta chains listed below, sequenced in a study of blood T cell repertoires in COVID-19. Profiling relied on immunoSEQ multiplex PCR, and the TCRdb table lists in-frame clones only, not all of them. The sample records 130,000 to 150,000 clones, roughly 76% being singletons. Specimen: peripheral blood. The receptors were gathered from a human donor with acute or convalescent COVID-19. The donor label of this sample is uncertain.

The chain carries TRBV6-5 and TRBJ1-6, with D tentatively TRBD1 (5 bases). CDR3 length: 15 residues. Germline lookup yields CDR1 MNHEY and CDR2 SVGAGI. V lost 2 bases, J lost 7 bases, and 12 bases lay in between. The CDR3 reads CASSYEGTWNSPLHF. CDR3 DNA sequence: TGTGCCAGCAGTTACGAAGGGACTTGGAATTCACCCCTCCACTTT.

The chain couples TRBV5-4 to TRBJ2-1; D might be TRBD2 (6 bases). V gave up 2 bases and J gave up 0 bases, with 9 bases separating them. Germline loops: CDR1 SGHNT, CDR2 YYREEE (reference sequence). This CDR3 spans 15 amino acids. CDR3 amino acids: CASSLDGSSYNEQFF. The CDR3 coding sequence is TGTGCCAGCAGCTTAGACGGGAGCTCCTACAATGAGCAGTTCTTC.

This clone was seen only once. The chain carries TRBV3-1 (or the pseudogene TRBV3-2) and TRBJ1-2; D ambiguous. Trimming took off 4 bases at V and 1 base at J, with 10 bases between the two ends. The CDR3 loop spans 14 amino acids. In germline, CDR1 is LGHDT, CDR2 YNNKEL (reference sequence). Here the CDR3 DNA reads TGTGCCAGCAGCCCCCGGAACAGTAACTATGGCTACACCTTC. Protein sequence: CASSPRNSNYGYTF.

The V and J genes are TRBV9 and TRBJ2-3; TRBD2 agrees at 7 bases. Germline values: CDR1 SGDLS, CDR2 YYNGEE. V shed 2 bases and J 12 bases; nucleotides not matched to a gene: 6. The CDR3 contains 12 residues. DNA for the CDR3: TGTGCCAGCAGCGTCGAAGCGGGAATACAGTATTTT. The encoded protein is CASSVEAGIQYF.

This sequence joins TRBV19 and TRBJ1-1, with no clear D. Germline assignment: CDR1 LNHDA and CDR2 SQIVND (reference sequence). The CDR3 is 12 amino acids. V dropped 9 bases and J dropped 1 base, with 9 bases sitting between them. CDR3 in DNA: TGTGCCAGCTACACAGCGAACACTGAAGCTTTCTTT. Protein product: CASYTANTEAFF.